This T cell receptor (beta chain) was captured in a study of T-cell memory formation after mild COVID-19. This CDR3 comprises 15 residues. From germline, CDR1 is LGHNA and CDR2 YSLEER. Trimming pared 1 base from V and 1 base from J, leaving 9 bases between. MiXCR, applied by TCRdb to the 5' RACE reads, yields one record per CDR3 protein. The repertoire includes 350,000 to 450,000 distinct CDR3 sequences, approximately 27% of them detected once, and 13% sits in the top ten. The chain recombines TRBV4-3 with TRBJ2-3; the D call may be TRBD1 or TRBD2 (5 bases each). The sequencing input was PBMCs or a T cell subset sorted from them (not recorded which). This TCR was recovered from an adult woman who had mild COVID-19 (a few samples of this study predate the infection). Cell type and time point are not known. The CDR3 here is CASSQAGDRTDTQYF. The CDR3 nucleotides are TGCGCCAGCAGCCAAGCCGGGGACCGCACAGATACGCAGTATTTT.